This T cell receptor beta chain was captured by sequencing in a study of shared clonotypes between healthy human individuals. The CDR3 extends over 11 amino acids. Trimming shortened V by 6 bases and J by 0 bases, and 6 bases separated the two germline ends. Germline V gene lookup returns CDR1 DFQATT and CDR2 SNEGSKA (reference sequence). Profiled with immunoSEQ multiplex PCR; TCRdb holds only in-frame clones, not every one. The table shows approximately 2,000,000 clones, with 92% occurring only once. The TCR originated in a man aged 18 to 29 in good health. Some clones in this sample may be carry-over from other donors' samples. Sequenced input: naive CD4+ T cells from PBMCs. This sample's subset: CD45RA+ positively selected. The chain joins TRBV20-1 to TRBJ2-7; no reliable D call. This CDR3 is CSAADSYEQYF. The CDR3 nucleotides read TGCAGTGCGGCGGACTCCTACGAGCAGTACTTC.